These 4 T cell receptor beta chains were all obtained from the same sample, sequenced in a study of blood T cell repertoires in COVID-19. Assay used: immunoSEQ multiplex PCR; TCRdb lists only in-frame clones, some missing. The sample has some 44,000 clones, 92% seen once. Sequencing input: peripheral blood. The receptors stem from a human donor in a cohort sampled during active COVID-19.

The V and J genes are TRBV5-1 and TRBJ2-3; TRBD1 agrees at 8 bases. After removal of 0 bases from V and 10 bases from J, the junction contained 7 bases not matched to a gene. The germline V gene encodes CDR1 SGHRS and CDR2 YFSETQ. This CDR3 is 14 amino acids long. CDR3 in amino acids: CASSLGQGPRAQYF. DNA for the CDR3: TGCGCCAGCAGCTTGGGACAGGGGCCCCGTGCGCAGTATTTT.

The chain uses TRBV4-3 and TRBJ2-2; perhaps TRBD1 as D (5 bases). V was cut by 0 bases and J by 6 bases, with 14 bases left in between. CDR3 length: 16 amino acids. The germline CDR1 and CDR2 sequences are LGHNA and YSLEER. CDR3 DNA sequence: TGCGCCAGCAGCCAAGATCCCGCCAGGGCGGCCGGGGAGCTGTTTTTT. Protein product: CASSQDPARAAGELFF.

This rearrangement joins TRBV6-5 to TRBJ2-1; 11 bases fit TRBD1. From germline, CDR1 is MNHEY and CDR2 SVGAGI. This CDR3 is 15 amino acids long. V shed 5 bases and J 3 bases; nucleotides not matched to a gene: 3. The CDR3 here is CASSPGTGGYNEQFF. CDR3 coding DNA: TGTGCCAGCAGTCCCGGGACAGGGGGCTACAATGAGCAGTTCTTC.

The chain couples TRBV6-6 to TRBJ1-1; D unclear. V dropped 7 bases and J dropped 0 bases, with 15 bases sitting between them. Germline values: CDR1 MNHNY, CDR2 SVGAGI (reference sequence). The CDR3 is 15 amino acids. The CDR3 loop is CASTQSGSLNTEAFF. In DNA, the CDR3 is TGTGCCAGCACCCAGAGCGGCAGCTTGAACACTGAAGCTTTCTTT.